The sequence of this TCR beta chain was determined in a study of T cell changes during pregnancy in multiple sclerosis. Assay used: immunoSEQ multiplex PCR; TCRdb lists only in-frame clones, some missing. The sample shows 40,000 to 50,000 clones, under 95% of them seen only once. CDR3 length: 17 amino acids. CDR1 is LGHNA, CDR2 YSLEER, per germline. Unmatched junction bases numbered 17, after V lost 4 bases and J lost 8 bases. This chain uses TRBV4-3 with TRBJ1-2; 9 bases are a match to TRBD1. The material sequenced was CD4+ T cells from peripheral blood mononuclear cells, taken in the third trimester of pregnancy. The receptor was isolated from a female donor with multiple sclerosis, enrolled in a pregnancy study. The CDR3: CASSPHYRQGVSGGYTF. DNA of the CDR3: TGCGCCAGCAGCCCCCATTACCGACAGGGGGTCAGCGGGGGCTACACCTTC.